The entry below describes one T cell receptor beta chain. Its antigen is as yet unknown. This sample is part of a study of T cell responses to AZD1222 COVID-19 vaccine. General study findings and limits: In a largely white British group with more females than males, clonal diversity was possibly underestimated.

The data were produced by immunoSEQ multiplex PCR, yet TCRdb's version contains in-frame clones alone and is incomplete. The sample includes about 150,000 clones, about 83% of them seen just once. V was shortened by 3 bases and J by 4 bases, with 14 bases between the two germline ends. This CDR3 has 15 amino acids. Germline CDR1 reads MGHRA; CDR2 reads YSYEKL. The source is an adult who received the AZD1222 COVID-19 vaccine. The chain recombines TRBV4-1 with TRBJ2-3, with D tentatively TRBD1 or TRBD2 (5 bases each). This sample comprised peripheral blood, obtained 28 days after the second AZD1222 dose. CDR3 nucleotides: TGCGCCAGCAGCCAGGTAGGGGTCGGGGCAGATACGCAGTATTTT. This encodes CASSQVGVGADTQYF.